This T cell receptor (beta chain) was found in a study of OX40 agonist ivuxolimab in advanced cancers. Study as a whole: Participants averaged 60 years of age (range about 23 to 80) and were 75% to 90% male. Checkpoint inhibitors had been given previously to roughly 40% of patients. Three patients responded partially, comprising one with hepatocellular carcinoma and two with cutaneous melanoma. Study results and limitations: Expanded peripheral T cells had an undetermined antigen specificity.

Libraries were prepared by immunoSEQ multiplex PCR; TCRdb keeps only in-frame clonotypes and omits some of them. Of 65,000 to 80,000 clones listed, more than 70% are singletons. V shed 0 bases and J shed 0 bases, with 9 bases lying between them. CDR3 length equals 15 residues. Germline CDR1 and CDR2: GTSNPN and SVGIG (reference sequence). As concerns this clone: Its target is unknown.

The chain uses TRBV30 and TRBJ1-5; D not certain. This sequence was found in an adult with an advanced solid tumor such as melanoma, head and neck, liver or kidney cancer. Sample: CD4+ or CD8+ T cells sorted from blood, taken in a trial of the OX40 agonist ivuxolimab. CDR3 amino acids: CAWSVGIHSNQPQHF. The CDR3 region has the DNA TGTGCCTGGAGTGTGGGGATCCATAGCAATCAGCCCCAGCATTTT.